This TCR beta chain is drawn from a study of blood T cell repertoires in COVID-19 (dated by TCRdb to the early 2020s). About the investigation overall: The collaborator samples originated in the United States, Italy and Spain and spanned the acute and convalescent phases of COVID-19. The material from the prospective study consisted of cDNA or gDNA derived from T cells, B-cell-depleted T cells, or PBMCs. The dataset comprised deeply sampled blood TCRbeta repertoires from subjects exposed to, actively infected with, or recovered from COVID-19. The repertoires were released in a freely available public database intended as a resource for research on the immune response to SARS-CoV-2. The samples were drawn from the first 160 participants of the ongoing ImmuneRACE study and from over 950 subjects provided by 6 global collaborators. The sample metadata nearly always contained a de-identified subject ID, COVID-19 status, age in years and sex. Where available, HLA class I and class II types were obtained from metadata supplied by the sample provider rather than from assay-based typing.

One collaborating source in Seattle enrolled patients during active infection and followed them longitudinally through the course of disease. Whole blood was collected in K2EDTA tubes by collaborating institutions according to the institutions' own protocols. For TCRbeta analysis, collaborator samples were shipped as frozen whole blood, as isolated PBMCs, or as DNA extracted from either sample type. Summary of the overall study and its limitations: Clinical and demographic metadata were provided uncurated, with the amount varying by source and participant.

TCRbeta CDR3 regions were amplified from genomic DNA using the immunoSEQ Assay, a bias-controlled multiplex PCR. The authors processed their data as follows. The number of nucleated cells in each sample was estimated by amplification of reference gene primers within the assay. Sequence reads were collapsed and filtered to measure the absolute abundance of every unique TCRbeta CDR3 rearrangement. For each sample, productive Simpson clonality was calculated as the square root of Simpson's diversity index over productive rearrangements. TCRdb holds this immuneACCESS table with in-frame rearrangements only. Some clones are missing; in checked studies, unresolved V genes explain under half, and the rest has no known cause. V, J and clone size are those of that table, while D and trimming were read from the DNA. The sample has about 95,000 clones on record, roughly 79% of them singletons. Jointly, the top ten make up 4% to 5.5% of the sample.

Taken from cysteine to phenylalanine, the CDR3 has 16 residues. The read is trimmed to its CDR3 DNA, 48 bases read in frame from base 1. Per the germline V gene, SGDLS is the CDR1 and YYNGEE is the CDR2. The V end loses 4 bases and the J end loses 2 bases, and a stretch of 16 bases separates them. With respect to this clone: Its recognized antigen is unknown. No much larger clonotype is one base removed from it; base qualities were not supplied.

This receptor was obtained from an elderly man with COVID-19, enrolled during active disease. The sequenced sample was peripheral blood. The rearranged segments are TRBV9 and TRBJ1-3; 6 matching bases give a weak D call of TRBD1. The bases read TGTGCCAGCAGCCAAACACAGGGTGAACCTGGAAACACCATATATTTT. It specifies CASSQTQGEPGNTIYF. With all but the CDR3 taken from the reference TRBV9 and TRBJ1-3 genes, the full variable domain is: DSGVTQTPKHLITATGQRVTLRCSPRSGDLSVYWYQQSLDQGLQFLIQYYNGEERAKGNILERFSAQQFPDLHSELNLSSLELGDSALYFCASSQTQGEPGNTIYFGEGSWLTVV.